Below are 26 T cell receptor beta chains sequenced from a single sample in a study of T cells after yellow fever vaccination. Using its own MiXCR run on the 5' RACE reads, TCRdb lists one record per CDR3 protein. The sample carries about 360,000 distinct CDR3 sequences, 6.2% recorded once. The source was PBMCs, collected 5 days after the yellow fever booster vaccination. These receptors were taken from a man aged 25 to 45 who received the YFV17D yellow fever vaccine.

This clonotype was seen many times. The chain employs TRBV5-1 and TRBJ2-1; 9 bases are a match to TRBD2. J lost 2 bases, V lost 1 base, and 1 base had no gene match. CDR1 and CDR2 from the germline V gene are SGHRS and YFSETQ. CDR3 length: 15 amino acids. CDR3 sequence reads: CASSLTSGPYNEQFF. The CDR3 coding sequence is TGCGCCAGCAGCTTGACTAGCGGGCCCTACAATGAGCAGTTCTTC.

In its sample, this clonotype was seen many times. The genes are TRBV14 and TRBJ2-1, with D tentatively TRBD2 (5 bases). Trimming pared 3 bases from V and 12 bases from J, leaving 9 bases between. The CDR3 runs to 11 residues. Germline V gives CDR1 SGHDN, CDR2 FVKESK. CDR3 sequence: CASSHGLLQFF. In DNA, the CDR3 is TGTGCCAGCAGCCACGGACTGTTGCAGTTCTTC. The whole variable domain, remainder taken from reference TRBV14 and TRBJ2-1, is EAGVTQFPSHSVIEKGQTVTLRCDPISGHDNLYWYRRVMGKEIKFLLHFVKESKQDESGMPNNRFLAERTGGTYSTLKVQPAELEDSGVYFCASSHGLLQFFGPGTRLTVL.

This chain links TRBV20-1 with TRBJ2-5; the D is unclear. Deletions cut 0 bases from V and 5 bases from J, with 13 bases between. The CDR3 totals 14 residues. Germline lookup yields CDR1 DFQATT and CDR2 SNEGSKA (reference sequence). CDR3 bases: TGCAGTGCTAGAGATGAGACGTCTCAGGAGACCCAGTACTTC. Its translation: CSARDETSQETQYF.

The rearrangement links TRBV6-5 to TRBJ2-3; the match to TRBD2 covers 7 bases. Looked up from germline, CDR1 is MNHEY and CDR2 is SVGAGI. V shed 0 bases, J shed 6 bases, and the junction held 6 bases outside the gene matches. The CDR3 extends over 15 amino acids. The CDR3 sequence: CASSYSAGVYDTQYF. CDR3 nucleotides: TGTGCCAGCAGTTACTCTGCGGGAGTGTACGATACGCAGTATTTT.

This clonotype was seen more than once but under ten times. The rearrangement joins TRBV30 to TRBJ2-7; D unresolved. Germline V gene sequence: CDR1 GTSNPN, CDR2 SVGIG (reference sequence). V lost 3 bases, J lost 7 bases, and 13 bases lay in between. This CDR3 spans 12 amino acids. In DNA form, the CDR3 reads TGTGCCTGGAGAGGAAGGGCCGGTGAGCAGTACTTC. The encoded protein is CAWRGRAGEQYF.

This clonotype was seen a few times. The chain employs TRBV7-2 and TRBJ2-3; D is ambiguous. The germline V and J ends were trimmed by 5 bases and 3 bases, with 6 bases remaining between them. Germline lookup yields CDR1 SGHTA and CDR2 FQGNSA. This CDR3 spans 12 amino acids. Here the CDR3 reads CASSAVTDTQYF. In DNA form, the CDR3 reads TGTGCCAGCAGCGCCGTGACAGATACGCAGTATTTT.

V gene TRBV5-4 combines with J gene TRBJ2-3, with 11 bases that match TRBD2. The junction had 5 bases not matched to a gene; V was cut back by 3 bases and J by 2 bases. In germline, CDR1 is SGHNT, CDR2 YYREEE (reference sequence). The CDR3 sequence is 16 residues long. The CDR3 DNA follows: TGTGCCAGCAGCTCTCCGACTAGCGGGAACACAGATACGCAGTATTTT. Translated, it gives CASSSPTSGNTDTQYF.

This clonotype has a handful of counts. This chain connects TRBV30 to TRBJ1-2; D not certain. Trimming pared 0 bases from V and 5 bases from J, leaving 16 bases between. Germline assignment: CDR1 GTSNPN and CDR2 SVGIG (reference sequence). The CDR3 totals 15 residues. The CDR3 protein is CAWSVTQRNLYGYTF. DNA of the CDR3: TGTGCCTGGAGTGTCACGCAGAGAAACCTGTATGGCTACACCTTC.

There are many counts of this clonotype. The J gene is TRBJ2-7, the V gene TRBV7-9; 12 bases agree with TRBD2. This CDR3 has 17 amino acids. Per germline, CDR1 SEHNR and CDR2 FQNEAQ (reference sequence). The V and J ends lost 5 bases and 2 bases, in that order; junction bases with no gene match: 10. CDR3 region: CASSLLQLAGGTYEQYF. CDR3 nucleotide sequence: TGTGCCAGCAGCCTGCTCCAACTAGCGGGAGGAACCTACGAGCAGTACTTC.

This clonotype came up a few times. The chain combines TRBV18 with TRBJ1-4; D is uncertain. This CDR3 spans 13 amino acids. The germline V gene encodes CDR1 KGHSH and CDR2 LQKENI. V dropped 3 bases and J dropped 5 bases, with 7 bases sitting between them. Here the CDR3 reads CASSPITNEKLFF. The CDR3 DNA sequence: TGTGCCAGCTCACCTATCACGAATGAAAAACTGTTTTTT.

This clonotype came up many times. The CDR3 DNA sequence: TGTGCCATCGGGCGGCAAGAGACCCAGTACTTC. It specifies CAIGRQETQYF. The genes are TRBV10-3 and TRBJ2-5; D call uncertain. The CDR3 extends over 11 amino acids. Trimming took off 8 bases at V and 2 bases at J, with 6 bases between the two ends. Germline lookup yields CDR1 ENHRY and CDR2 SYGVKD.

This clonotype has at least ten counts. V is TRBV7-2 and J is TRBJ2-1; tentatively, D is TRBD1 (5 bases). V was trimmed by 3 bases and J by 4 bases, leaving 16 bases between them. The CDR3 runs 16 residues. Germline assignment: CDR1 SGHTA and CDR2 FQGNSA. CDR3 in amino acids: CASSFRPMQGYNEQFF. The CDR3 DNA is TGTGCCAGCAGCTTCCGGCCGATGCAGGGTTACAATGAGCAGTTCTTC.

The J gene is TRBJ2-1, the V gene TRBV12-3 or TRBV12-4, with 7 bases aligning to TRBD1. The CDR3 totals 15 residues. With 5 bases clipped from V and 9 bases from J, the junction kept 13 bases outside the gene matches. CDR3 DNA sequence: TGTGCCAGCAGTAAGCCCGACAGGGTTGGTGGTGAGCAGTTCTTC. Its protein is CASSKPDRVGGEQFF.

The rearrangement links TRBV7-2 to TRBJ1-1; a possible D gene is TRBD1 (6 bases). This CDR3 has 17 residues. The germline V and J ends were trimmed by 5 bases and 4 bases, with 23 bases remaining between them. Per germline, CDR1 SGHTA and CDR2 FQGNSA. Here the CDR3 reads CASSQDLHRVGGTEAFF. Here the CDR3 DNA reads TGTGCCAGCAGCCAGGACCTACACAGGGTAGGCGGCACTGAAGCTTTCTTT.

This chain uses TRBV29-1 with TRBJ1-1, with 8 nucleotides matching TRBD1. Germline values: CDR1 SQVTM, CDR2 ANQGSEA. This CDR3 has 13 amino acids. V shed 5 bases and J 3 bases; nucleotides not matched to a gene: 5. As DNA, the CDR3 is TGCAGCGTTCGGACAGGGCAGTACACTGAAGCTTTCTTT. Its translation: CSVRTGQYTEAFF.

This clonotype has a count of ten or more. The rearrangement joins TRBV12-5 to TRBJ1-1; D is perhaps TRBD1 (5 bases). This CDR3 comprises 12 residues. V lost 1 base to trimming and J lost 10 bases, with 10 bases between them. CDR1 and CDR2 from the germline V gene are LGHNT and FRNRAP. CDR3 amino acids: CASGLAGKTAFF. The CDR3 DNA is TGTGCTAGTGGTTTGGCAGGGAAGACAGCTTTCTTT.

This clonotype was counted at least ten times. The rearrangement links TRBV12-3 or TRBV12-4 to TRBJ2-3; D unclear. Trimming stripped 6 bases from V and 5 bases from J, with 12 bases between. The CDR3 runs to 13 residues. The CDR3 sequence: CASRGGRGDTQYF. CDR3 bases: TGTGCCAGCAGGGGCGGAAGAGGAGATACGCAGTATTTT.

CDR3: CASSPQGIGINEQFF. The DNA of the CDR3 is TGTGCCAGCTCACCGCAGGGCATCGGAATAAATGAGCAGTTCTTC. V usage is TRBV18 and J usage is TRBJ2-1, with a weak D call TRBD1 (5 bases). V was pared by 3 bases and J by 7 bases, with 16 bases between. Looked up from germline, CDR1 is KGHSH and CDR2 is LQKENI. This CDR3 is 15 amino acids long.

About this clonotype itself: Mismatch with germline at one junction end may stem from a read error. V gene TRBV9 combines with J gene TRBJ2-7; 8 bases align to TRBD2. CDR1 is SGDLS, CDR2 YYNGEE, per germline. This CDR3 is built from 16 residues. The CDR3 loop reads CASSTDPGTSLYEQNF. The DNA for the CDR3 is TGTGCCAGCAGCACCGACCCTGGGACTAGTCTTTACGAGCAGAACTTC.

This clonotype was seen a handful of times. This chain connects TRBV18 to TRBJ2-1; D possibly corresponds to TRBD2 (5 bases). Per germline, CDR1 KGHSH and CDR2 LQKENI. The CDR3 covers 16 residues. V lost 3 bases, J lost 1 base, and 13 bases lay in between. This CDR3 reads CASSPRGTESYNEQFF. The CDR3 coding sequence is TGTGCCAGCTCACCCCGGGGAACGGAGTCCTACAATGAGCAGTTCTTC.

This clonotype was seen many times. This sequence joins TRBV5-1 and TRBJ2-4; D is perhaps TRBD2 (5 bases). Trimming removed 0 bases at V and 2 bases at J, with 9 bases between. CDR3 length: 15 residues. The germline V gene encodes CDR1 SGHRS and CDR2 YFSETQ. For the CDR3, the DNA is TGCGCCAGCAGCTTGGAGAGCGGAACCAAAAACATTCAGTACTTC. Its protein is CASSLESGTKNIQYF.

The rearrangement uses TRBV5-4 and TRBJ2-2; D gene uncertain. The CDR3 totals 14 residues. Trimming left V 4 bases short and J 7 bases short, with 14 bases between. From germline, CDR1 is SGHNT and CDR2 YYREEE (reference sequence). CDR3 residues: CASSPSLVGGELFF. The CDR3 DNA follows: TGTGCCAGCAGCCCATCTCTTGTCGGCGGGGAGCTGTTTTTT.

The CDR3 loop reads CSVVWTAGPSYNEQFF. The CDR3 bases are TGCAGCGTTGTGTGGACGGCGGGCCCCTCCTACAATGAGCAGTTCTTC. This chain links TRBV29-1 with TRBJ2-1; possible D gene TRBD2, 5 bases. Trimming left V 4 bases short and J 0 bases short, with 16 bases between. Germline-derived CDR1 and CDR2 are SQVTM and ANQGSEA. The CDR3 is 16 residues long.

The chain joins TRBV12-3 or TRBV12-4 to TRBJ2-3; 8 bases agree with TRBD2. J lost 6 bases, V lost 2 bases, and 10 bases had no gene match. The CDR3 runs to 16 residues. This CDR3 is CASSLKGLGREDTQYF. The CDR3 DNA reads TGTGCCAGCAGTTTAAAGGGACTAGGCCGGGAGGATACGCAGTATTTT.

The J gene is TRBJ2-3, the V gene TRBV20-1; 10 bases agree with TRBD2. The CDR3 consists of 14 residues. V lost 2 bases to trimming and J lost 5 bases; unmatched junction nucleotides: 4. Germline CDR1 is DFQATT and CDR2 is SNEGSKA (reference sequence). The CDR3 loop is CSARWPSGRDTQYF. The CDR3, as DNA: TGCAGTGCTAGATGGCCTAGCGGGAGAGATACGCAGTATTTT.

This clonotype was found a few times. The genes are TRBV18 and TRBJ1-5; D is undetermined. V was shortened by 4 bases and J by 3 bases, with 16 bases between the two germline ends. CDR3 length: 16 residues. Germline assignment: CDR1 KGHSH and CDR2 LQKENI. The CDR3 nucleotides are TGTGCCAGCTCACAATCTAGCCCTCAAGACAATCAGCCCCAGCATTTT. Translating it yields CASSQSSPQDNQPQHF.